This T cell receptor beta chain was profiled in a study of blood T cell repertoires in COVID-19. The data were produced by immunoSEQ multiplex PCR, yet TCRdb's version contains in-frame clones alone and is incomplete. The sample yields nearly 200,000 clones, about 89% seen once. This CDR3 contains 18 residues. J was trimmed by 2 bases and V by 2 bases; bases with no gene match: 8. Germline V gives CDR1 SEHNR, CDR2 FQNEAQ (reference sequence). V is TRBV7-9 and J is TRBJ2-6; 8 bases align to TRBD1. Sequencing was carried out using PBMCs or T cells enriched from blood (not recorded which). The clonotype was recovered from a woman aged 18-29 years who had recovered from COVID-19. CDR3: CASSLPGLTGAGANVLTF. DNA for the CDR3: TGTGCCAGCAGCTTACCCGGTCTGACAGGGGCTGGGGCCAACGTCCTGACTTTC.